Shown below are 4 T cell receptor beta chains from a single sample sequenced in a study of blood T cells in healthy people across ages. Next came a second PCR, run for roughly 7 to 12 cycles, which used a sample-barcoded 5' primer along with a J-beta primer mix. From the 5' RACE reads, TCRdb called clonotypes with MiXCR, one entry per CDR3 protein. The table records approximately 800,000 distinct CDR3 sequences, over 45% of them present only once. Source material: blood. Receptors originate from a man aged 25 to 40 in good health.

The chain carries TRBV7-2 and TRBJ1-5, with 9 bases that match TRBD1. The CDR3 consists of 16 residues. The germline V gene encodes CDR1 SGHTA and CDR2 FQGNSA. Trimming took 3 bases from V and 3 from J; bases not matched to a gene: 6. For the CDR3, the DNA is TGTGCCAGCAGCTTCTACGGGACAGGGAACAATCAGCCCCAGCATTTT. This sequence encodes CASSFYGTGNNQPQHF.

For this clonotype: Germline is not matched at one junction end, which may reflect a read error. This chain connects TRBV27 to TRBJ2-1, with TRBD2 matching over 9 bases. The CDR3 contains 16 residues. Germline V gene lookup returns CDR1 MNHEY and CDR2 SMNVEV (reference sequence). The CDR3: CASSLSGTSSYNGQFF. CDR3 nucleotides: TGTGCCAGCAGTTTATCTGGGACTAGCTCCTACAATGGGCAGTTCTTC.

The V call is TRBV6-1, the J call TRBJ2-3, with D possibly called TRBD1 or TRBD2 (5 bases each). The germline CDR1 and CDR2 sequences are MNHNS and SASEGT. This CDR3 has 13 residues. V lost 7 bases and J 5 bases, leaving 13 bases between the germline ends. CDR3 nucleotide sequence: TGTGCCAGCAATCCGGGACCCTTAGATACGCAGTATTTT. It is translated as CASNPGPLDTQYF.

This chain links TRBV6-2 or TRBV6-3 with TRBJ1-5; 7 nucleotides agree with TRBD1. Trimming took 6 bases from V and 4 from J; bases not matched to a gene: 9. Germline V CDR1 and CDR2: MNHEY, SVGEGT. The CDR3 spans 15 residues. CDR3 residues: CASSRWGTVNQPQHF. DNA for the CDR3: TGTGCCAGCAGCCGATGGGGGACAGTTAATCAGCCCCAGCATTTT.